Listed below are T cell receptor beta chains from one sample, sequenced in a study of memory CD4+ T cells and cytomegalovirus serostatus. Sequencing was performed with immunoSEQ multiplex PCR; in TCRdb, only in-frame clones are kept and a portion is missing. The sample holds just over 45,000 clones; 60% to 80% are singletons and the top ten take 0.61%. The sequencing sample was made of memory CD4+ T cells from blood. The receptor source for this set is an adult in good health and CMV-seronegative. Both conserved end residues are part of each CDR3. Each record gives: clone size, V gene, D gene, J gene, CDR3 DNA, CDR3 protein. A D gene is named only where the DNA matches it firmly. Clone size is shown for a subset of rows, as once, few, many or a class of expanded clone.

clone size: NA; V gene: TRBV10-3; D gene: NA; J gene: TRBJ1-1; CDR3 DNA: TGTGCCATCAGTGAGTCGATGAGGACTGAAGCTTTCTTT; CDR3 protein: CAISESMRTEAFF
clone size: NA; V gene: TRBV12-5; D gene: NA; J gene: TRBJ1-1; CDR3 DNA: TGTGCTAGTGGTTTGGGGGGACACCGGGACACTGAAGCTTTCTTT; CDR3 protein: CASGLGGHRDTEAFF
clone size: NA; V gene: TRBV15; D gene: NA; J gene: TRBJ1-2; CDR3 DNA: TGTGCCACCAGCAGAGCTGGGGCGTCTTCAGCTAACTATGGCTACACCTTC; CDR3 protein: CATSRAGASSANYGYTF
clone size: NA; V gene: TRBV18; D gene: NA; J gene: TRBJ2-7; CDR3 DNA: TGTGCCAGCTCTCCATCGGGCAGGGGTTTCTACGAGCAGTACTTC; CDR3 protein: CASSPSGRGFYEQYF
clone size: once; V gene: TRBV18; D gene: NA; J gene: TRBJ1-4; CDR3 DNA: TGTGCCAGCTCAGAGGATGGGGGTCGGATGGAGGAAAAACTGTTTTTT; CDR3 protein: CASSEDGGRMEEKLFF
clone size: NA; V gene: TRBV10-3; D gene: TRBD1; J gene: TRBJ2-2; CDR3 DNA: TGTGCCATCAGACCGGGACAGGGGTACGCGAACACCGGGGAGCTGTTTTTT; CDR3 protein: CAIRPGQGYANTGELFF
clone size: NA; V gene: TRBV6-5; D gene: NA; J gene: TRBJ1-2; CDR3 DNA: TGTGCCAGCAGTTACTCGGTTGTCGGTGGCTACACCTTC; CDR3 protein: CASSYSVVGGYTF
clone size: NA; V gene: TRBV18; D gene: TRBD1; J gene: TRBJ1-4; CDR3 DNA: TGTGCCAGCTCACCATGGGACAGTCTTAATGAAAAACTGTTTTTT; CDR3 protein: CASSPWDSLNEKLFF
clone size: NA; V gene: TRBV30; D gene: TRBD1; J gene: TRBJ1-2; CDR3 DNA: TGTGCCTGGAGTGTACCCCTCCACCGGGACAGGGGGGTCTATGGCTACACCTTC; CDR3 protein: CAWSVPLHRDRGVYGYTF
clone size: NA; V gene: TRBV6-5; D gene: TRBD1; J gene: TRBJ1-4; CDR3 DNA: TGTGCCAGCAGTTACTTACAGGGGGCGCTTCGTGAAAAACTGTTTTTT; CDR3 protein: CASSYLQGALREKLFF
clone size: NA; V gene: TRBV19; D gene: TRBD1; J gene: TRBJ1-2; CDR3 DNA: TGTGCCAGTACGCGACAGGGGGGACTCTATGGCTACACCTTC; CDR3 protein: CASTRQGGLYGYTF
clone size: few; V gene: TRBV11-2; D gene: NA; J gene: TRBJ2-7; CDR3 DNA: TGTGCCAGCAGCACCGCCGGGGAGCAGTACTTC; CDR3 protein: CASSTAGEQYF
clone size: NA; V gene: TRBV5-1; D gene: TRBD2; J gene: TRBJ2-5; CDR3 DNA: TGCGCCAGCAGCCCAGGGACTAACCAAGAGACCCAGTACTTC; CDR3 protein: CASSPGTNQETQYF
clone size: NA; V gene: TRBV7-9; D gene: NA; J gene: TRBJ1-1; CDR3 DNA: TGTGCCAGCAGCTTAGTTGGAGGTGTCACTGAAGCTTTCTTT; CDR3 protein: CASSLVGGVTEAFF
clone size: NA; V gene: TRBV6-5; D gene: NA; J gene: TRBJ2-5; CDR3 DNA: TGTGCCAGCAGTTACGCGACTAGTCTCTCGGAGACCCAGTACTTC; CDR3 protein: CASSYATSLSETQYF
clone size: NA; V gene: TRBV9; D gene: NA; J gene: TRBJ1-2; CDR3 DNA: TGTGCCAGCAGCCTCGCGGGACAATCTAGCTACACCTTC; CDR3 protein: CASSLAGQSSYTF
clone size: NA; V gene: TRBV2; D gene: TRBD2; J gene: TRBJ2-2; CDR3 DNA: TGTGCCCACAGGCGGGGGGGGCCGAACACCGGGGAGCTGTTTTTT; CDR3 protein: CAHRRGGPNTGELFF
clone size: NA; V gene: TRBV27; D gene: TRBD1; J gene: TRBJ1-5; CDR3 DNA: TGTGCCAGCAGTCCGGGACAGGGTAATCAGCCCCAGCATTTT; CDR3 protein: CASSPGQGNQPQHF
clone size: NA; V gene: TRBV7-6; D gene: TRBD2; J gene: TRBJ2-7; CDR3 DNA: TGTGCCAGCAGCTTACCGCCTAGCGGGGGGGCGTCCGAGCAGTACTTC; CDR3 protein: CASSLPPSGGASEQYF
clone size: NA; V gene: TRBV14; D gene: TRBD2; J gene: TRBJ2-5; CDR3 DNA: TGTGCCAGCAGCCAAGGAACGGCTAGCGGGCGGGAGACCCAGTACTTC; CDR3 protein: CASSQGTASGRETQYF
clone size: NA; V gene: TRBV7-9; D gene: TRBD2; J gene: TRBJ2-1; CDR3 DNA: TGTGCCAGCAGCCCAAGGGGACTAGCCGGCAATGAGCAGTTCTTC; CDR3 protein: CASSPRGLAGNEQFF
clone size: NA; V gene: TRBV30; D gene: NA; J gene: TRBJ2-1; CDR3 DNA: TGTGCCTGGGGGCTAACCGGGCGGACCTACAATGAGCAGTTCTTC; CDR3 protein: CAWGLTGRTYNEQFF
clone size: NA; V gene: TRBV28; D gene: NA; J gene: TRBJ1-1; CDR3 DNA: TGTGCCAGCAGTTCGGCAGGACGGGCTGAAGCTTTCTTT; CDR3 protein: CASSSAGRAEAFF
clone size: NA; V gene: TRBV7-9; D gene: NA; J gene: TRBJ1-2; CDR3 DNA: TGTGCCAGCAGCTTAGTGTCGACAGTGGGGGGCTACACCTTC; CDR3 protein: CASSLVSTVGGYTF
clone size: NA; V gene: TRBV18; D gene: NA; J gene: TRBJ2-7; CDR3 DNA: TGTGCCAGCTCACCAGGACAGCCTCTCTCCTACGAGCAGTACTTC; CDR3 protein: CASSPGQPLSYEQYF
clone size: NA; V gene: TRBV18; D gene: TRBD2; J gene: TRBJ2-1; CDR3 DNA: TGTGCCAGCTCACCAACGAGCGGGGGGACTTACAATGAGCAGTTCTTC; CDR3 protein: CASSPTSGGTYNEQFF
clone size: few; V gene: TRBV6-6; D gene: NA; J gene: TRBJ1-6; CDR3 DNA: TGTGCCAGCAGCCCTCGGGGCACGGATTCACCCCTCCACTTT; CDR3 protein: CASSPRGTDSPLHF
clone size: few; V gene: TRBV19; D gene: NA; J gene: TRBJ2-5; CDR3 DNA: TGTGCCAGTAGCGGGGGGCTAGCCACCGAGACCCAGTACTTC; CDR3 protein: CASSGGLATETQYF
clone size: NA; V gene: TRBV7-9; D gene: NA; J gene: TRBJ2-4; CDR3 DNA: TGTGCCAGCAGCTTCGACAGGGCCAAAAACATTCAGTACTTC; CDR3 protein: CASSFDRAKNIQYF
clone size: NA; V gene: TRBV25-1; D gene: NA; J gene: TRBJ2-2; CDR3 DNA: TGTGCCAGCAGTGAATTGCAAGTCACCGGGGAGCTGTTTTTT; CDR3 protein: CASSELQVTGELFF
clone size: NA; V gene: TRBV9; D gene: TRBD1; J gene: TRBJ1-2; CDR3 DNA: TGTGCCAGCAGCGCCCAACCGGGACAGGGGGGGCATGGCTACACCTTC; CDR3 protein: CASSAQPGQGGHGYTF
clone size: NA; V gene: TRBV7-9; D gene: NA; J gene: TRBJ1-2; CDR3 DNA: TGTGCCAGCAGCTTAGAGGGGATTCACTATGGCTACACCTTC; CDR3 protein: CASSLEGIHYGYTF
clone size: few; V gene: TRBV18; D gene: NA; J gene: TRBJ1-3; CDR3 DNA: TGTGCCAGCTCACCAGGGGGGAGCTCTGGAAACACCATATATTTT; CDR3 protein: CASSPGGSSGNTIYF
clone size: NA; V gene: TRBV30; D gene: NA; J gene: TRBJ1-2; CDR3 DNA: TGTGCCTGGAGTGTGCTCTCGACCGGTATCGGCTACACCTTC; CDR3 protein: CAWSVLSTGIGYTF
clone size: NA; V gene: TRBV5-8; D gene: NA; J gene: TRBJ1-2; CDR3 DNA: TGTGCCAGCAGCTTGGTCGGGAGCGGGTATGGCTACACCTTC; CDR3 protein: CASSLVGSGYGYTF
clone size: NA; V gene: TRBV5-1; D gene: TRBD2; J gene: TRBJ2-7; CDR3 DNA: TGCGCCAGCAGGACGGCGGGCGGGGGGAATGAGCAGTACTTC; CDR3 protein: CASRTAGGGNEQYF
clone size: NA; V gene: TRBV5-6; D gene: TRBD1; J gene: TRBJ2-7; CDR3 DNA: TGTGCCAGCAGCTCCACGACAGGGAAGTCCTACGAGCAGTACTTC; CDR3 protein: CASSSTTGKSYEQYF
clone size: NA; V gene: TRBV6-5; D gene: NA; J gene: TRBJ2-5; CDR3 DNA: TGTGCCAGCGGGGGAAGTGAAGAGACCCAGTACTTC; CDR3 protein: CASGGSEETQYF
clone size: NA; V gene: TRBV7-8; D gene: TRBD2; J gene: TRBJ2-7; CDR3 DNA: TGTGCCAGCAGCTTAGTCAGCGGGGGGCTCTACGAGCAGTACTTC; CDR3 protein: CASSLVSGGLYEQYF
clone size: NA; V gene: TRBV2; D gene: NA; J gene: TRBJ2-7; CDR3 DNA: TGTGCCAGCACGGTTCCGGGGGCCTACGAGCAGTACTTC; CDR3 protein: CASTVPGAYEQYF
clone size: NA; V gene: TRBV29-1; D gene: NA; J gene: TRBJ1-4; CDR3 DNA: TGCAGCGTTGCTGCAGATGCAACTAATGAAAAACTGTTTTTT; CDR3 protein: CSVAADATNEKLFF
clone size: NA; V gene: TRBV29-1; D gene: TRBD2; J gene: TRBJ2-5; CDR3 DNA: TGCAGCGTTGCGCCTAGCGGGGGCGAGACCCAGTACTTC; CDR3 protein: CSVAPSGGETQYF
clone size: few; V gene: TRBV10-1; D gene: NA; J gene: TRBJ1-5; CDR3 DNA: TGCGCCAGCAGTGGTCTGTACTGCAATCAGCCCCAGCATTTT; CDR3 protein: CASSGLYCNQPQHF
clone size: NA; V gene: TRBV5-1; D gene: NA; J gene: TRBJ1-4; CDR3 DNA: TGCGCCAGCAGTCTTAGGACCCGGGAGGAAACTAATGAAAAACTGTTTTTT; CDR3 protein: CASSLRTREETNEKLFF
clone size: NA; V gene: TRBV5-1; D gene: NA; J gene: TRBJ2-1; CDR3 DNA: TGCGCCAGCAGCTTGGGAGTAAGGACAGCTTACAATGAGCAGTTCTTC; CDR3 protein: CASSLGVRTAYNEQFF